The 11 T cell receptor beta chains below come from one sample, sequenced in a study of CD8+ T cells in alopecia areata. The treatment was: oral pan-JAK inhibitor, 5-10 mg twice daily. It was cDNA, reverse transcribed from extracted RNA, that served as the sequencing template. The repertoire was sequenced with immunoSEQ multiplex PCR; TCRdb's copy has only in-frame clones and lacks some. The sample shows some 200,000 clones, roughly 64% of them seen only once. The sample in question was CD4+ T cells sorted from blood, obtained at week 24, from a patient treated with tofacitinib. The receptor source for this set is a human donor with alopecia areata.

This clone was seen a few times. The chain couples TRBV28 to TRBJ1-2, with D possibly being TRBD1 (5 bases). The length of the CDR3 is 14 residues. Trimming removed 6 bases at V and 2 bases at J, with 13 bases between. Germline values: CDR1 MDHEN, CDR2 SYDVKM. CDR3: CASSRRDGNYGYTF. The DNA for the CDR3 is TGTGCCAGCAGCCGTCGGGACGGGAACTATGGCTACACCTTC.

The chain is built from TRBV29-1 and TRBJ2-7; TRBD1 agrees at 9 bases. There are 14 residues in the CDR3. V was pared by 5 bases and J by 1 base, with 6 bases of the junction left unmatched. Germline lookup yields CDR1 SQVTM and CDR2 ANQGSEA. Written as DNA, the CDR3 is TGCAGCGTTCGTCTGGGGACAGGGTCCTACGAGCAGTACTTC. Protein product: CSVRLGTGSYEQYF.

This chain connects TRBV29-1 to TRBJ1-5; maybe TRBD1 (6 bases). The length of the CDR3 is 13 residues. The V gene's germline CDR1 is SQVTM and CDR2 ANQGSEA. V was shortened by 4 bases and J by 8 bases, with 15 bases between the two germline ends. The DNA for the CDR3 is TGCAGCGTTGCACAGGGACGGGTGGAGCCCCAGCATTTT. It yields the protein CSVAQGRVEPQHF.

The chain employs TRBV28 and TRBJ2-7; tentatively, D is TRBD1 (5 bases). Germline lookup yields CDR1 MDHEN and CDR2 SYDVKM. This CDR3 contains 13 residues. The ends were cut back, 7 bases at V and 6 bases at J, with 16 bases in the middle. The CDR3 is CASTIPQGFEQYF. CDR3 nucleotide sequence: TGTGCCAGCACGATACCCCAGGGATTCGAGCAGTACTTC.

The chain uses TRBV6-6 and TRBJ1-5, with a weak D call TRBD1 (6 bases). Germline V gene sequence: CDR1 MNHNY, CDR2 SVGAGI (reference sequence). V was shortened by 6 bases and J by 5 bases, with 14 bases between the two germline ends. CDR3 size: 14 residues. Here the CDR3 reads CASRDGQHYQPQHF. The CDR3 region has the DNA TGTGCCAGCAGAGACGGACAGCATTATCAGCCCCAGCATTTT.

The chain recombines TRBV30 with TRBJ1-1; D is ambiguous. Germline V CDR1 and CDR2: GTSNPN, SVGIG (reference sequence). V lost 5 bases and J lost 8, with 15 bases in between. The CDR3 contains 12 residues. CDR3 DNA: TGTGCCTGGGGACGTTCCGAGGGAGAAGCTTTCTTT. As protein: CAWGRSEGEAFF.

The CDR3 region has the DNA TGTGCCAGCAGCTTGCGGTCGGATACGCAGTATTTT. It codes for CASSLRSDTQYF. The rearrangement joins TRBV7-9 to TRBJ2-3; unclear D gene. The V gene lost 3 bases and the J gene lost 6 bases, with 7 bases spanning the gap. The CDR3 has 12 amino acids. Germline V lookup: CDR1 SEHNR, CDR2 FQNEAQ (reference sequence).

This clone was observed a handful of times. The J gene is TRBJ2-5, the V gene TRBV13; the match to TRBD2 covers 10 bases. The CDR3 loop spans 14 amino acids. V lost 3 bases to trimming and J lost 5 bases; unmatched junction nucleotides: 3. Germline V lookup: CDR1 PRHDT, CDR2 FYEKMQ (reference sequence). This CDR3 reads CASSFSGRKETQYF. The CDR3 DNA reads as TGTGCCAGCAGCTTTAGCGGGAGGAAGGAGACCCAGTACTTC.

The table lists this clone with a few counts. The chain links TRBV29-1 to TRBJ2-7, with 7 bases matching TRBD1. Germline-derived CDR1 and CDR2 are SQVTM and ANQGSEA. V was clipped by 1 base and J by 12 bases; unmatched bases: 6. The CDR3 covers 11 residues. CDR3 nucleotides: TGCAGCGTTGAAGGTGAAAGGGACAGGTACTTC. The encoded protein is CSVEGERDRYF.

This sequence joins TRBV10-3 and TRBJ2-6, with D tentatively TRBD1 (6 bases). This CDR3 is built from 17 residues. Germline values: CDR1 ENHRY, CDR2 SYGVKD. V gave up 4 bases and J gave up 1 base, with 14 bases separating them. As DNA, the CDR3 is TGTGCCATCAGTGGCTTCAGGGGCGATTCTGGGGCCAACGTCCTGACTTTC. Translated: CAISGFRGDSGANVLTF.

In its sample, this clone was seen a few times. The chain uses TRBV7-8 and TRBJ2-2; 7 bases are shared with TRBD2. Germline-derived CDR1 and CDR2 are SGHVS and FQNEAQ. V trimming: 0 bases; J trimming: 5 bases; junction bases outside the gene matches: 3. This CDR3 has 15 amino acids. The DNA of the CDR3 is TGTGCCAGCAGCTTAGCGGGGGAGGGGACCGGGGAGCTGTTTTTT. It specifies CASSLAGEGTGELFF.